These 30 T cell receptor beta chains share one sample of origin, sequenced in a study of cytomegalovirus exposure and HLA in healthy donors. The PCR contained 60 Vbeta and 13 Jbeta primers. Data came from immunoSEQ multiplex PCR; TCRdb stores just in-frame clones and leaves some out. This table has 140,000 to 150,000 clones, roughly 80% appearing once. What was sequenced was PBMCs. The receptors stem from a man aged 35-49 years in good health and CMV-seronegative.

This clone was detected only once. Germline is not matched at one junction end, which may reflect a read error. The rearrangement links TRBV6-1 to TRBJ1-1, with 7 positions matching TRBD1. CDR1 MNHNS and CDR2 SASEGT come from the germline V gene. CDR3 length equals 13 residues. This chain's CDR3 is CAGSDSGQDKAFF. The CDR3 DNA reads as TGTGCCGGCAGTGATAGTGGACAGGATAAAGCTTTCTTT.

With respect to this clone: This CDR3 is also generated by other DNA sequences in the sample. The CDR3 loop is CASSLGQVNTEAFF. In DNA form, the CDR3 reads TGCGCCAGCAGCTTGGGACAAGTGAACACTGAAGCTTTCTTT. The chain combines TRBV5-1 with TRBJ1-1; unclear D gene. The CDR3 totals 14 residues. V lost 0 bases, J lost 0 bases, and 6 bases lay in between. Germline CDR1 is SGHRS and CDR2 is YFSETQ.

In its sample, this clone was seen a few times. The genes are TRBV10-3 and TRBJ1-5; D possibly corresponds to TRBD1 (6 bases). Germline values: CDR1 ENHRY, CDR2 SYGVKD. Trimming took off 6 bases at V and 4 bases at J, with 13 bases between the two ends. The CDR3 has 14 amino acids. CDR3 loop: CAIRPDRGNQPQHF. The CDR3 coding sequence is TGTGCCATCAGACCGGACAGAGGGAATCAGCCCCAGCATTTT.

This rearrangement joins TRBV10-1 to TRBJ1-1; D not certain. From germline, CDR1 is WNHNN and CDR2 SYGVQD (reference sequence). Trimming took off 4 bases at V and 2 bases at J, with 8 bases between the two ends. This CDR3 region has 13 residues. The CDR3 reads CASSGRVNTEAFF. The CDR3 DNA reads as TGCGCCAGCAGTGGACGGGTAAACACTGAAGCTTTCTTT.

There are a few counts of this clone. This chain links TRBV5-4 with TRBJ1-1, with 8 bases identical to TRBD1. Germline V gene sequence: CDR1 SGHNT, CDR2 YYREEE (reference sequence). V gave up 0 bases and J gave up 3 bases; unmatched junction bases: 7. The CDR3 spans 16 residues. The CDR3 nucleotides read TGTGCCAGCAGCTTGGGTGCTGACAGGGGAGACACTGAAGCTTTCTTT. Encoded protein: CASSLGADRGDTEAFF.

The J gene is TRBJ1-6, the V gene TRBV5-6; D call uncertain. The germline gives CDR1 SGHDT, CDR2 YYEEEE. Trimming removed 4 bases from V and 7 bases from J, with 15 bases in between. The CDR3 runs 15 residues. The CDR3 DNA is TGTGCCAGCAGCCCGAGGCCTGGCGGAAATTCACCCCTCCACTTT. Translating gives CASSPRPGGNSPLHF.

The chain recombines TRBV19 with TRBJ1-6; D gene uncertain. This CDR3 comprises 14 residues. The germline gives CDR1 LNHDA, CDR2 SQIVND (reference sequence). The V and J ends lost 7 bases and 15 bases respectively, with 22 bases between them. CDR3 protein: CASTPTPILGDLHF. Here the CDR3 DNA reads TGTGCCAGTACCCCTACTCCAATCCTAGGAGACCTCCACTTT.

The chain carries TRBV27 and TRBJ1-2; 9 bases are shared with TRBD1. Losses at the gene ends were 6 bases for V and 8 bases for J; bases not matched to a gene: 10. This CDR3 is built from 14 residues. Germline lookup yields CDR1 MNHEY and CDR2 SMNVEV (reference sequence). The CDR3 coding sequence is TGTGCCAGCAGGCAGACAGGGGGAACGGGAGGCTACACCTTC. Amino acid sequence: CASRQTGGTGGYTF.

This clone was detected a few times. The rearrangement links TRBV20-1 to TRBJ1-1; D gene unclear. V gave up 6 bases and J gave up 7 bases, with 12 bases separating them. CDR1 is DFQATT, CDR2 SNEGSKA, per germline (reference sequence). CDR3 length equals 11 residues. This CDR3 is CSARAGSEAFF. In DNA, the CDR3 is TGCAGTGCCCGGGCGGGCAGTGAAGCTTTCTTT.

This chain joins TRBV7-2 and TRBJ1-1, with D perhaps TRBD1 (5 bases). V was pared by 2 bases and J by 1 base, with 11 bases between. There are 15 residues in the CDR3. Germline V CDR1 and CDR2: SGHTA, FQGNSA. Here the CDR3 DNA reads TGTGCCAGCAGCTTATTCGGGGGAAAGAACACTGAAGCTTTCTTT. It encodes CASSLFGGKNTEAFF.

This clone occurred once. The V call is TRBV6-5, the J call TRBJ2-4; 7 positions agree with TRBD2. The length of the CDR3 is 16 residues. Germline-derived CDR1 and CDR2 are MNHEY and SVGAGI. Unmatched junction bases numbered 12, after V lost 2 bases and J lost 8 bases. CDR3 loop: CASSYPGSSGNHIQYF. DNA for the CDR3: TGTGCCAGCAGTTACCCAGGGTCGAGCGGGAATCACATTCAGTACTTC.

The genes are TRBV5-1 and TRBJ2-3, with 8 bases identical to TRBD1. The CDR3 sequence is 15 residues long. The ends lost 4 bases at V and 4 bases at J; junction bases unmatched: 8. The germline V gene encodes CDR1 SGHRS and CDR2 YFSETQ. This CDR3 is CASSAGGPLADTQYF. CDR3 sequence (DNA): TGCGCCAGCAGCGCAGGGGGCCCCCTCGCAGATACGCAGTATTTT. The whole variable domain, remainder taken from reference TRBV5-1 and TRBJ2-3, is KAGVTQTPRYLIKTRGQQVTLSCSPISGHRSVSWYQQTPGQGLQFLFEYFSETQRNKGNFPGRFSGRQFSNSRSEMNVSTLELGDSALYLCASSAGGPLADTQYFGPGTRLTVL.

V gene TRBV19 combines with J gene TRBJ1-4, with a weak D call TRBD1 (5 bases). Between the trimmed V and J ends, which lost 2 bases and 10 bases, there was a span of 14 bases. The CDR3 loop spans 14 amino acids. Germline V gene data show CDR1 as LNHDA and CDR2 as SQIVND (reference sequence). The CDR3 DNA sequence: TGTGCCAGTAGTATAATCAGCCAGGGCGGAAAACTGTTTTTT. Its translation is CASSIISQGGKLFF.

CDR3 coding DNA: TGTGCCAGCAGCTATAGGACTAGCGGGGGACGCTACGAGCAGTACTTC. As protein: CASSYRTSGGRYEQYF. The chain is built from TRBV5-6 and TRBJ2-5; TRBD2 agrees at 13 bases. TRBJ2-7 explains the end of the DNA better; the J call may be wrong. This CDR3 has 16 amino acids. Germline lookup yields CDR1 SGHDT and CDR2 YYEEEE.

The gene calls are TRBV9 and TRBJ2-5; D perhaps matches TRBD2 (6 bases). Trimming stripped 2 bases from V and 1 base from J, with 15 bases between. The CDR3 extends over 16 amino acids. Germline V lookup: CDR1 SGDLS, CDR2 YYNGEE. CDR3 DNA sequence: TGTGCCAGCAGCGTTGGGCCTAGCGTCCTCCAAGAGACCCAGTACTTC. Amino acids: CASSVGPSVLQETQYF. The full variable domain, with the rest looked up from reference TRBV9 and TRBJ2-5, is DSGVTQTPKHLITATGQRVTLRCSPRSGDLSVYWYQQSLDQGLQFLIQYYNGEERAKGNILERFSAQQFPDLHSELNLSSLELGDSALYFCASSVGPSVLQETQYFGPGTRLLVL.

The chain couples TRBV4-1 to TRBJ1-1; a possible D gene is TRBD1 (5 bases). CDR3 size: 16 residues. Germline CDR1 is MGHRA and CDR2 is YSYEKL. The V gene lost 5 bases and the J gene lost 0 bases, with 16 bases spanning the gap. This chain's CDR3 is CASSFQPQDLNTEAFF. CDR3 DNA: TGCGCCAGCAGCTTCCAACCACAGGATCTGAACACTGAAGCTTTCTTT.

Here the CDR3 reads CASSDLVAGELFF. CDR3 DNA sequence: TGTGCCAGCAGCGACCTAGTAGCCGGGGAGCTGTTTTTT. The chain carries TRBV6-1 and TRBJ2-2; D uncertain. The CDR3 consists of 13 residues. V lost 6 bases to trimming and J lost 6 bases, with 11 bases between them. Germline lookup yields CDR1 MNHNS and CDR2 SASEGT.

The chain uses TRBV2 and TRBJ2-5; D call uncertain. The DNA end favors TRBJ2-7, so the J call may be wrong. This CDR3 is 11 amino acids long. Germline lookup yields CDR1 SNHLY and CDR2 FYNNEI. This chain's CDR3 is CASSEAYEQYF. CDR3 nucleotide sequence: TGTGCCAGCAGTGAAGCCTACGAGCAGTACTTC.

The genes are TRBV4-3 and TRBJ1-6; the D is unclear. V gave up 1 base and J gave up 2 bases, with 12 bases separating them. CDR1 and CDR2 (germline): LGHNA, YSLEER. This CDR3 region has 17 residues. The CDR3 here is CASSQGGLNAYNSPLHF. The CDR3 DNA sequence: TGCGCCAGCAGCCAAGGTGGCCTCAACGCCTATAATTCACCCCTCCACTTT.

V is TRBV5-4 and J is TRBJ1-4; 8 bases map to TRBD1. CDR1 SGHNT and CDR2 YYREEE come from the germline V gene (reference sequence). Trimming at V came to 0 bases and at J to 5 bases, leaving 0 bases not matched to a gene. The CDR3 runs to 14 residues. The CDR3 sequence is CASSLAGGNEKLFF. In DNA form, the CDR3 reads TGTGCCAGCAGCTTGGCAGGGGGCAATGAAAAACTGTTTTTT.

The chain employs TRBV30 and TRBJ2-1; 13 positions agree with TRBD2. Trimming removed 5 bases from V and 9 bases from J; junction bases left unmatched: 4. Germline V gene lookup returns CDR1 GTSNPN and CDR2 SVGIG (reference sequence). The CDR3 loop spans 13 amino acids. CDR3 region: CAWGLAGVREQFF. The CDR3 DNA reads as TGTGCCTGGGGACTAGCGGGGGTACGTGAGCAGTTCTTC. The full variable domain, with the rest looked up from reference TRBV30 and TRBJ2-1, is SQTIHQWPATLVQPVGSPLSLECTVEGTSNPNLYWYRQAAGRGLQLLFYSVGIGQISSEVPQNLSASRPQDRQFILSSKKLLLSDSGFYLCAWGLAGVREQFFGPGTRLTVL.

In its sample, this clone was seen a few times. The chain is built from TRBV6-4 and TRBJ2-3, with 12 bases lining up with TRBD2. V lost 10 bases to trimming and J lost 2 bases; unmatched junction nucleotides: 10. CDR1 MRHNA and CDR2 SNTAGT come from the germline V gene. CDR3 length: 16 amino acids. CDR3 nucleotides: TGTGCCATCAGGGACACTAGCGGGAGGTCCACAGATACGCAGTATTTT. The encoded protein is CAIRDTSGRSTDTQYF.

The chain is built from TRBV6-6 and TRBJ1-5; D unresolved. This CDR3 region has 14 residues. Trimming pared 0 bases from V and 6 bases from J, leaving 9 bases between. Germline V gene lookup returns CDR1 MNHNY and CDR2 SVGAGI (reference sequence). The CDR3 sequence is CASSYSHGVQPQHF. The CDR3 nucleotides read TGTGCCAGCAGTTACTCTCACGGGGTTCAGCCCCAGCATTTT.

This chain connects TRBV6-5 to TRBJ2-1; 8 bases agree with TRBD2. V lost 5 bases to trimming and J lost 15 bases; unmatched junction nucleotides: 12. This CDR3 spans 13 amino acids. Germline V CDR1 and CDR2: MNHEY, SVGAGI. CDR3: CASSRSGVGVWFF. The CDR3, as DNA: TGTGCCAGCAGTCGTAGCGGGGTCGGGGTCTGGTTCTTC.

The genes are TRBV27 and TRBJ1-5; the match to TRBD1 covers 9 bases. The CDR3 is 15 amino acids. J was trimmed by 11 bases and V by 5 bases; bases with no gene match: 13. Looked up from germline, CDR1 is MNHEY and CDR2 is SMNVEV (reference sequence). The CDR3, as DNA: TGTGCCAGCAGTCAAGACAGGGGGGGGTATTCGGCCCAGCATTTT. Amino acid sequence: CASSQDRGGYSAQHF.

The gene calls are TRBV7-7 and TRBJ2-3; D not certain. The germline V gene encodes CDR1 SSHAT and CDR2 FNYEAQ (reference sequence). The V end was cut by 0 bases, the J end by 2 bases, with 18 bases between. The CDR3 loop spans 18 amino acids. The CDR3 reads CASSLAYGPDSPTDTQYF. Written as DNA, the CDR3 is TGTGCCAGCAGCTTAGCATACGGCCCCGACTCCCCCACAGATACGCAGTATTTT.

The rearrangement uses TRBV7-9 and TRBJ2-5; D unclear. The J call is in doubt because the DNA end fits TRBJ2-7 better. Looked up from germline, CDR1 is SEHNR and CDR2 is FQNEAQ (reference sequence). The CDR3 has 14 amino acids. The CDR3 region is CASSFEVPPFEQYF. The CDR3 region has the DNA TGTGCCAGCAGCTTTGAGGTGCCGCCCTTCGAGCAGTACTTC.

The chain links TRBV5-1 to TRBJ2-3; the match to TRBD1 covers 8 bases. J lost 0 bases, V lost 4 bases, and 1 base had no gene match. CDR1 and CDR2 (germline): SGHRS, YFSETQ. The CDR3 consists of 14 residues. The CDR3 spells CASSQGASTDTQYF. The DNA for the CDR3 is TGCGCCAGCAGCCAGGGGGCCAGCACAGATACGCAGTATTTT.

J is TRBJ2-2 and V is TRBV7-3, with D perhaps matching TRBD1 (6 bases). CDR1 and CDR2 from the germline V gene are SGHTA and FQGTGA. There are 17 residues in the CDR3. V lost 5 bases to trimming and J lost 5 bases, with 21 bases between them. CDR3 loop: CASSPGVLRGGTGELFF. The CDR3 DNA is TGTGCCAGCAGCCCAGGGGTACTCCGAGGGGGAACCGGGGAGCTGTTTTTT.

The table lists this clone with a count of one. The chain carries TRBV9 and TRBJ1-4, with 7 bases identical to TRBD1. CDR1 SGDLS and CDR2 YYNGEE come from the germline V gene. J lost 3 bases, V lost 4 bases, and 3 bases had no gene match. The CDR3 extends over 14 amino acids. The CDR3 DNA sequence: TGTGCCAGCAGCCCGGGGACAGCTAATGAAAAACTGTTTTTT. As protein: CASSPGTANEKLFF.